The 8 T cell receptor beta chains in this list originate from one sample, sequenced in a study of Graves' ophthalmopathy and Graves' hyperthyroidism. RNA transcripts were the source from which TCR beta CDR3 regions were amplified. Investigators did first-round RT-PCR with HTBI primers, then second-round multiplex PCR. TCRdb re-derived calls from the multiplex PCR reads in MiXCR, one entry per CDR3 protein. The sample records 650,000 to 800,000 distinct CDR3 sequences, roughly 39% being singletons. The specimen sequenced was peripheral blood. The receptors come from an adult man with Graves' ophthalmopathy.

The chain uses TRBV29-1 and TRBJ2-2; 8 nucleotides line up with TRBD2. From germline, CDR1 is SQVTM and CDR2 ANQGSEA. V gave up 7 bases and J gave up 5 bases; unmatched junction bases: 9. The CDR3 loop spans 14 amino acids. CDR3 loop: CSEQSGSQTGELFF. The CDR3 DNA reads as TGCAGCGAACAAAGCGGGAGTCAGACCGGGGAGCTGTTTTTT.

The CDR3 sequence: CASSQGGVGELFF. The DNA for the CDR3 is TGCGCCAGCAGCCAAGGTGGGGTCGGGGAGCTGTTTTTT. The V and J genes are TRBV4-1 and TRBJ2-2; D call uncertain. V dropped 1 base and J dropped 7 bases, with 7 bases sitting between them. The CDR3 consists of 13 residues. The germline CDR1 and CDR2 sequences are MGHRA and YSYEKL.

The chain links TRBV5-1 to TRBJ1-2; 9 positions agree with TRBD1. Losses at the gene ends were 3 bases for V and 8 bases for J; bases not matched to a gene: 14. This CDR3 region has 16 residues. The germline V gene has CDR1 SGHRS and CDR2 YFSETQ. The CDR3 DNA reads TGCGCCAGCAGCTGGGGTACGACAGGGACAGGGAGCGGCTACACCTTC. Its protein product is CASSWGTTGTGSGYTF.

This clonotype was observed a handful of times. The chain is built from TRBV12-3 or TRBV12-4 and TRBJ1-1; 7 bases match TRBD1. This CDR3 spans 11 amino acids. The V gene end was trimmed by 8 bases and the J gene end by 10 bases; junction bases not matched to a gene: 7. The CDR3 DNA sequence: TGTGCCAGCCAAAAGGGGGCGACAGCTTTCTTT. Its protein product is CASQKGATAFF.

The rearrangement joins TRBV18 to TRBJ2-7, with D unclear. The CDR3 is 13 residues long. Trimming pared 3 bases from V and 2 bases from J, leaving 8 bases between. Germline CDR1 is KGHSH and CDR2 is LQKENI. CDR3 nucleotide sequence: TGTGCCAGCTCACCTACCCCTACCTACGAGCAGTACTTC. Its protein product is CASSPTPTYEQYF. The full variable domain, its missing parts supplied by reference TRBV18 and TRBJ2-7, is NAGVMQNPRHLVRRRGQEARLRCSPMKGHSHVYWYRQLPEEGLKFMVYLQKENIIDESGMPKERFSAEFPKEGPSILRIQQVVRGDSAAYFCASSPTPTYEQYFGPGTRLTVT.

This clonotype was observed a single time. V usage is TRBV10-3 and J usage is TRBJ2-1; tentative D call: TRBD2 (5 bases). V was pared by 2 bases and J by 0 bases, with 5 bases between. Germline CDR1 and CDR2: ENHRY and SYGVKD. The CDR3 consists of 14 residues. The CDR3 DNA is TGTGCCATCAGTGAGGGGAGCTCCTACAATGAGCAGTTCTTC. Its translation is CAISEGSSYNEQFF.

This rearrangement joins TRBV11-2 to TRBJ2-7, with D perhaps given as TRBD1 or TRBD2 (5 bases each). Germline lookup yields CDR1 SGHAT and CDR2 FQNNGV. V was pared by 4 bases and J by 4 bases, with 17 bases between. The CDR3 contains 15 residues. CDR3 in amino acids: CASSSSSGQRYEQYF. The CDR3, as DNA: TGTGCCAGCAGCTCAAGCTCGGGGCAGAGGTACGAGCAGTACTTC.

This clonotype was detected only once. The chain uses TRBV29-1 and TRBJ2-5, with 10 nucleotides matching TRBD1. V gave up 7 bases and J gave up 3 bases; unmatched junction bases: 5. Germline CDR1 is SQVTM and CDR2 is ANQGSEA. The CDR3 runs 13 residues. The CDR3 DNA follows: TGCAGCGAAATTGGGACAGGGGAAGAGACCCAGTACTTC. The encoded protein is CSEIGTGEETQYF.